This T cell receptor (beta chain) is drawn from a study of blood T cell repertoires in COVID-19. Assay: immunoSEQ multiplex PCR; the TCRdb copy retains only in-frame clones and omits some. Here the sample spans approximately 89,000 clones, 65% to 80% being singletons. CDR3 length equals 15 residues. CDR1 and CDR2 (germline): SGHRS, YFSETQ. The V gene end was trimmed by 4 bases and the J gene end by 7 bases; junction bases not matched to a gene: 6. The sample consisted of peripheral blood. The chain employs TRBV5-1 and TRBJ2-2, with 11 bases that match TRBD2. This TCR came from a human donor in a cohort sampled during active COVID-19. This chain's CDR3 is CASSPLAGADGELFF. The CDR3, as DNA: TGCGCCAGCAGCCCACTAGCGGGAGCGGACGGGGAGCTGTTTTTT.